The 30 T cell receptor beta chains listed next were all sequenced from one sample in a study of blood T cell repertoires in COVID-19. Sequenced by immunoSEQ multiplex PCR; TCRdb stores in-frame clones only, minus some. Among roughly 200,000 clones listed, roughly 84% were seen once. The sequencing sample was made of peripheral blood. The receptors derive from a woman between 40 and 50 years old with COVID-19, enrolled during active disease.

This clone was seen many times. Germline and junction disagree at one end, which may indicate a read error. CDR3 in DNA: TGTGCTAGCAGCTCCGGACTAGCGGTTAACAATGAGCAGTTCTTC. Its translation is CASSSGLAVNNEQFF. The chain carries TRBV7-7 and TRBJ2-1, with 10 bases matching TRBD2. The germline V gene has CDR1 SSHAT and CDR2 FNYEAQ (reference sequence). CDR3 size: 15 residues. Full variable domain (remainder filled in from reference TRBV7-7 and TRBJ2-1): GAGVSQSPRYKVTKRGQDVTLRCDPISSHATLYWYQQALGQGPEFLTYFNYEAQPDKSGLPSDRFSAERPEGSISTLTIQRTEQRDSAMYRCASSSGLAVNNEQFFGPGTRLTVL.

This CDR3 is CASSFGDRPYEQYF. CDR3 in DNA: TGTGCCAGCAGTTTCGGGGACAGACCCTACGAGCAGTACTTC. V and J are TRBV28 and TRBJ2-7, with 7 bases that match TRBD1. This CDR3 contains 14 residues. The V and J ends lost 3 bases and 2 bases, in that order; junction bases with no gene match: 4. Germline-derived CDR1 and CDR2 are MDHEN and SYDVKM.

This clone was found once. The J gene is TRBJ2-3, the V gene TRBV7-9, with 7 bases aligning to TRBD2. The CDR3 is 15 residues long. The germline CDR1 and CDR2 sequences are SEHNR and FQNEAQ (reference sequence). V lost 5 bases and J lost 1; bases outside the gene matches: 6. The CDR3 DNA reads TGTGCCAGCAGCCCTCTAGCGGTTCGCACAGATACGCAGTATTTT. Translation gives CASSPLAVRTDTQYF.

V and J are TRBV27 and TRBJ1-2, with 7 bases identical to TRBD1. Germline V gene lookup returns CDR1 MNHEY and CDR2 SMNVEV (reference sequence). V was pared by 6 bases and J by 4 bases, with 8 bases of the junction left unmatched. This CDR3 contains 14 residues. DNA for the CDR3: TGTGCCAGCAGCCGACTTACAGGGGTCTATGGCTACACCTTC. Translated: CASSRLTGVYGYTF.

This chain joins TRBV18 and TRBJ1-5; weak D call: TRBD1 (5 bases). The CDR3 has 15 residues. Per the germline V gene, CDR1 is KGHSH and CDR2 is LQKENI. Trimming cost V 6 bases and J 7 bases, with 19 bases left between them. The CDR3: CASSSGGVEHQPQHF. CDR3 in DNA: TGTGCCAGCTCGTCGGGGGGGGTCGAACACCAGCCCCAGCATTTT.

The rearrangement uses TRBV6-5 and TRBJ2-5, with D perhaps TRBD1 (6 bases). Germline V CDR1 and CDR2: MNHEY, SVGAGI. The CDR3 length is 16 residues. V lost 1 base and J 4 bases, leaving 16 bases between the germline ends. The CDR3 DNA follows: TGTGCCAGCAGTTACTTAGGGGCAGGGGAGAGAGAGACCCAGTACTTC. Translating it yields CASSYLGAGERETQYF.

The chain couples TRBV19 to TRBJ2-5; 9 nucleotides line up with TRBD1. The junction had 9 bases not matched to a gene; V was cut back by 5 bases and J by 5 bases. The CDR3 is made up of 15 amino acids. Germline CDR1 is LNHDA and CDR2 is SQIVND (reference sequence). The CDR3 region has the DNA TGTGCCAGTAGTCCTAGGCAGGGACAGGGTGAGACCCAGTACTTC. It is translated as CASSPRQGQGETQYF. Complete variable domain (other parts from reference TRBV19 and TRBJ2-5): DGGITQSPKYLFRKEGQNVTLSCEQNLNHDAMYWYRQDPGQGLRLIYYSQIVNDFQKGDIAEGYSVSREKKESFPLTVTSAQKNPTAFYLCASSPRQGQGETQYFGPGTRLLVL.

V usage is TRBV15 and J usage is TRBJ2-7, with 8 bases fitting TRBD1. Germline trimming cut 2 bases from V and 2 bases from J; bases unmatched to any gene: 2. Germline loops: CDR1 LNHNV, CDR2 YYDKDF (reference sequence). CDR3 length: 14 residues. CDR3 loop: CATSRSQGAYEQYF. Written as DNA, the CDR3 is TGTGCCACCAGCAGATCACAGGGGGCCTACGAGCAGTACTTC.

V usage is TRBV19 and J usage is TRBJ1-2; TRBD1 aligns across 10 bases. Germline CDR1 LNHDA, CDR2 SQIVND (reference sequence). Trimming cost V 4 bases and J 6 bases; bases outside gene matches: 8. The CDR3 runs 15 residues. Here the CDR3 reads CASSRIVGQGNGYTF. The CDR3 DNA is TGTGCCAGTAGTAGGATCGTGGGACAGGGGAATGGCTACACCTTC.

The chain uses TRBV9 and TRBJ1-5; D remains unclear. This CDR3 has 12 residues. Germline CDR1 and CDR2: SGDLS and YYNGEE. The V end lost 4 bases, the J end lost 6 bases, and 8 bases lay between the germline ends. Here the CDR3 DNA reads TGTGCCAGCAGCTCGGGTGGTCAGCCCCAGCATTTT. Its protein product is CASSSGGQPQHF.

A single count supports this clone. The chain uses TRBV19 and TRBJ2-5; TRBD1 matches at 11 bases. The V segment lost 8 bases and the J segment 4 bases; nucleotides outside the gene matches: 3. CDR1 and CDR2 (germline): LNHDA, SQIVND (reference sequence). The CDR3 contains 13 residues. The CDR3 nucleotides are TGTGCCAGTCGGGACAGGGGGGCAGAGACCCAGTACTTC. This encodes CASRDRGAETQYF. Drawing the rest from reference TRBV19 and TRBJ2-5, the complete variable domain is DGGITQSPKYLFRKEGQNVTLSCEQNLNHDAMYWYRQDPGQGLRLIYYSQIVNDFQKGDIAEGYSVSREKKESFPLTVTSAQKNPTAFYLCASRDRGAETQYFGPGTRLLVL.

The chain links TRBV13 to TRBJ2-1, with a tentative D call TRBD2 (5 bases). V was trimmed by 5 bases and J by 0 bases, leaving 17 bases between them. From germline, CDR1 is PRHDT and CDR2 FYEKMQ (reference sequence). CDR3 length: 17 amino acids. CDR3 in amino acids: CASSQGGAGSSYNEQFF. CDR3 in DNA: TGTGCCAGCAGCCAAGGCGGTGCGGGCAGCTCCTACAATGAGCAGTTCTTC.

This chain connects TRBV5-1 to TRBJ2-3; 9 nucleotides match TRBD1. V shed 5 bases and J 1 base; nucleotides not matched to a gene: 11. The CDR3 runs to 17 residues. From germline, CDR1 is SGHRS and CDR2 YFSETQ. The CDR3 spells CASRAGTGTPGTDTQYF. The CDR3 DNA sequence: TGCGCCAGCAGAGCCGGGACAGGGACCCCCGGCACAGATACGCAGTATTTT.

The chain carries TRBV9 and TRBJ2-1; the match to TRBD2 covers 8 bases. Germline-derived CDR1 and CDR2 are SGDLS and YYNGEE. The CDR3 length is 16 residues. Trimming at V came to 3 bases and at J to 7 bases, leaving 12 bases not matched to a gene. The CDR3 is CASSAIGTREENEQFF. CDR3 sequence (DNA): TGTGCCAGCAGCGCCATCGGGACTAGAGAGGAGAATGAGCAGTTCTTC.

The rearrangement joins TRBV5-1 to TRBJ1-3; TRBD1 matches 9 bases. CDR3 length: 13 amino acids. V trimming: 7 bases; J trimming: 4 bases; junction bases outside the gene matches: 3. Looked up from germline, CDR1 is SGHRS and CDR2 is YFSETQ. In DNA, the CDR3 is TGCGCCAGCCGGACAGGGGAGGGAAACACCATATATTTT. Amino acid sequence: CASRTGEGNTIYF.

The genes are TRBV7-9 and TRBJ1-2, with TRBD1 matching 9 bases. V trimming: 5 bases; J trimming: 4 bases; junction bases outside the gene matches: 8. In germline, CDR1 is SEHNR, CDR2 FQNEAQ (reference sequence). CDR3 length equals 15 residues. CDR3 protein: CASSDPGTGIYGYTF. CDR3 nucleotides: TGTGCCAGCAGCGATCCCGGGACAGGGATCTATGGCTACACCTTC.

J is TRBJ1-2 and V is TRBV27, with D perhaps matching TRBD1 (6 bases). Germline CDR1 and CDR2: MNHEY and SMNVEV (reference sequence). The CDR3 sequence is 17 residues long. V was pared by 3 bases and J by 0 bases, with 17 bases between. The CDR3 is CASSLGLRQATNYGYTF. CDR3 DNA sequence: TGTGCCAGCAGTTTGGGGCTCCGACAGGCAACTAACTATGGCTACACCTTC.

The J gene is TRBJ2-2, the V gene TRBV27; a weak D match, TRBD1 (5 bases). V lost 6 bases, J lost 3 bases, and 14 bases lay in between. The CDR3 consists of 15 residues. CDR1 is MNHEY and CDR2 is SMNVEV in the germline V gene (reference sequence). The DNA for the CDR3 is TGTGCCAGCAGCCTCTTAAGGGGTTACACCGGGGAGCTGTTTTTT. Translated: CASSLLRGYTGELFF.

The chain is built from TRBV19 and TRBJ2-1; the match to TRBD2 covers 13 bases. CDR1 and CDR2 from the germline V gene are LNHDA and SQIVND (reference sequence). This CDR3 is built from 13 residues. V dropped 10 bases and J dropped 11; count of bases not matched to a gene: 8. In DNA, the CDR3 is TGTGCCACCAAACTAGCGGGAGGGCCTCAGCAGTTCTTC. Translating it yields CATKLAGGPQQFF.

The rearrangement uses TRBV6-1 and TRBJ2-7; no clear D. The CDR3 has 14 amino acids. V lost 1 base to trimming and J lost 1 base, with 8 bases between them. Germline CDR1 and CDR2: MNHNS and SASEGT. CDR3: CASSEVSLSYEQYF. The CDR3 coding sequence is TGTGCCAGCAGTGAAGTTAGTCTTTCCTACGAGCAGTACTTC.

V gene TRBV3-1 (or the pseudogene TRBV3-2) combines with J gene TRBJ2-5, with D unclear. This CDR3 is 15 amino acids long. Per germline, CDR1 LGHDT and CDR2 YNNKEL (reference sequence). Trimming removed 0 bases at V and 4 bases at J, with 12 bases between. CDR3 sequence reads: CASSQDLALPETQYF. The CDR3 DNA reads as TGTGCCAGCAGCCAAGATCTTGCACTGCCAGAGACCCAGTACTTC.

The table lists this clone with a count of one. The genes are TRBV24-1 and TRBJ2-1, with 8 bases aligning to TRBD1. The germline V gene encodes CDR1 KGHDR and CDR2 SFDVKD. V trimming: 5 bases; J trimming: 7 bases; junction bases outside the gene matches: 9. The CDR3 spans 15 residues. CDR3 region: CATSGGQGVGNEQFF. CDR3 in DNA: TGTGCCACCAGTGGAGGACAGGGCGTTGGGAATGAGCAGTTCTTC.

Points on this clone: One end of the junction is discordant with germline, which a read error may explain. This chain connects TRBV4-2 to TRBJ2-3; 7 nucleotides match TRBD2. In germline, CDR1 is LGHNA, CDR2 YNFKEQ. The CDR3 runs 20 residues. The CDR3 loop is CASSQEGGAGVISRTDTQYF. As DNA, the CDR3 is TGTGCCAGCAGTCAAGAAGGTGGGGCGGGAGTTATTTCAAGAACAGATACGCAGTATTTT.

This clone showed up just a few times. The chain combines TRBV15 with TRBJ2-1, with 8 bases identical to TRBD1. The length of the CDR3 is 14 residues. Germline V CDR1 and CDR2: LNHNV, YYDKDF (reference sequence). The J segment lost 4 bases and the V segment lost 11 bases, leaving 10 bases of the junction unmatched. CDR3 in DNA: TGTGCCGCTGACCAGGGGGCGTCGTACAATGAGCAGTTCTTC. Translation gives CAADQGASYNEQFF.

The V call is TRBV3-1 (or the pseudogene TRBV3-2), the J call TRBJ1-2; a possible D gene is TRBD1 (5 bases). Germline V gives CDR1 LGHDT, CDR2 YNNKEL (reference sequence). The CDR3 has 14 residues. The germline V and J ends were trimmed by 2 bases and 0 bases, with 7 bases remaining between them. In DNA form, the CDR3 reads TGTGCCAGCAGCCAAAGCAGGGCTAACTATGGCTACACCTTC. Encoded protein: CASSQSRANYGYTF.

V and J are TRBV5-6 and TRBJ1-5; 7 nucleotides match TRBD1. Per germline, CDR1 SGHDT and CDR2 YYEEEE. V dropped 0 bases and J dropped 1; count of bases not matched to a gene: 1. This CDR3 is built from 15 residues. CDR3 sequence reads: CASSLEGASNQPQHF. In DNA, the CDR3 is TGTGCCAGCAGCTTGGAGGGGGCGAGCAATCAGCCCCAGCATTTT.

This clone was detected only a few times. The chain employs TRBV11-2 and TRBJ2-7, with a tentative D call TRBD2 (6 bases). Trimming left V 1 base short and J 3 bases short, with 7 bases between. The length of the CDR3 is 13 residues. The germline V gene encodes CDR1 SGHAT and CDR2 FQNNGV. CDR3 coding DNA: TGTGCCAGCAGCTTAGGGGGAGGCTACGAGCAGTACTTC. As protein: CASSLGGGYEQYF.

This chain links TRBV6-1 with TRBJ2-1; the match to TRBD1 covers 11 bases. CDR3 length: 16 amino acids. Germline lookup yields CDR1 MNHNS and CDR2 SASEGT. V lost 2 bases, J lost 6 bases, and 6 bases stayed unmatched. The CDR3 DNA reads TGTGCCAGCAGTGAACGGGGAGGGACAGGGGGCAATGAGCAGTTCTTC. Protein: CASSERGGTGGNEQFF.

CDR3 DNA sequence: TGTGCCAGCAGCCAAGAGGCGGCGGGGGGGCTCGGAGATACGCAGTATTTT. It codes for CASSQEAAGGLGDTQYF. V is TRBV3-1 (or the pseudogene TRBV3-2) and J is TRBJ2-3; TRBD2 matches at 9 bases. With 0 bases clipped from V and 5 bases from J, the junction kept 9 bases outside the gene matches. Germline assignment: CDR1 LGHDT and CDR2 YNNKEL (reference sequence). The CDR3 length is 17 residues.

The chain is built from TRBV2 and TRBJ2-7, with D perhaps TRBD1 (5 bases). The CDR3 is made up of 11 amino acids. The V end was cut by 6 bases, the J end by 2 bases, with 5 bases between. Germline loops: CDR1 SNHLY, CDR2 FYNNEI. CDR3 in DNA: TGTGCCAGCAGACAGGCCTACGAGCAGTACTTC. This encodes CASRQAYEQYF. Looking up the rest from reference TRBV2 and TRBJ2-7 gives the full variable domain: EPEVTQTPSHQVTQMGQEVILRCVPISNHLYFYWYRQILGQKVEFLVSFYNNEISEKSEIFDDQFSVERPDGSNFTLKIRSTKLEDSAMYFCASRQAYEQYFGPGTRLTVT.